Sequencing of this T cell receptor (beta chain) was carried out in a study of PD-1 blockade in mismatch repair-deficient tumors. The wider study: Enrolled about 2013-2016, patients had progressing, pretreated mismatch repair-deficient cancers of about a dozen types.

With 1 base removed from V and 1 base from J, the gap between germline ends came to 5 bases. The CDR3 length is 13 residues. Germline V CDR1 and CDR2: SGHDT, YYEEEE. Comments on this clone: As yet, its antigen is unknown.

Every patient had mismatch repair deficiency by PCR or immunohistochemistry. TCR sequencing covered a few patients who responded to pembrolizumab. Study-wide findings and caveats: Rapid post-treatment expansion, then contraction, generally preceding radiologic response, marked tumor-resident clones.

Generated by immunoSEQ multiplex PCR, the TCRdb table keeps only in-frame clones and is missing some. Of some 84,000 clones listed, 81% are singletons. The chain combines TRBV5-6 with TRBJ1-1; D gene uncertain. The clonotype was recovered from an adult with mismatch repair-deficient cancer. Sequenced here: peripheral blood, sampled 12 weeks after starting pembrolizumab. The CDR3 reads CASSLTTNTEAFF. The CDR3 bases are TGTGCCAGCAGCTTGACCACGAACACTGAAGCTTTCTTT. Looking up the rest from reference TRBV5-6 and TRBJ1-1 gives the full variable domain: DAGVTQSPTHLIKTRGQQVTLRCSPKSGHDTVSWYQQALGQGPQFIFQYYEEEERQRGNFPDRFSGHQFPNYSSELNVNALLLGDSALYLCASSLTTNTEAFFGQGTRLTVV.